This entry is about one TCR beta chain. This clone was detected once. This receptor's antigen is unknown. No much larger clonotype is one base removed from it; base qualities were not supplied. According to the germline V gene, CDR1 reads SGDLS and CDR2 reads YYNGEE. The CDR3 holds 16 amino acids from the cysteine to the phenylalanine. The sequence is cut down to CDR3 DNA, 48 bases in frame from base 1. The germline ends are 14 bases apart after V is trimmed by 4 bases and J by 0 bases. This sample was included in a study of T cell responses to AZD1222 COVID-19 vaccine (dated by TCRdb to about 2021). For context, the study as a whole: Because spike-specific TCR depth and breadth did not differ between the two schedules, AZD1222 recipients who got a second dose at roughly 4 weeks were pooled with those who got a second dose at roughly 12 weeks. TCR sequencing covered some 240 trial participants: 207 given two doses of AZD1222 and around 25 given two doses of MenACWY control vaccine. Enrollment into the trials was organized by age into subgroups of 18-55, 56-69 and 70-plus years, and those subgroups contained roughly 140, 27 and 60 TCR-sequenced participants, respectively.

The time point tag for this specimen amounts to: baseline before first vaccination. The vaccinee samples were drawn from two UK trials, COV001 and COV002, one of which was a single-blind randomized controlled phase 2/3 trial testing AZD1222 (ChAdOx1 nCoV-19) in healthy adults. For TCRbeta chain sequencing, PBMC samples were collected from trial participants at day 0 and at day 28 after the second dose. General findings and caveats noted by the study authors: Most participants were white British and females outnumbered males, and the authors suggested that clonal diversity may have been underestimated. Because no day 14 peak-response samples were available, repertoires were characterized only after the peak T cell response. Conclusions about previously exposed vaccinees are limited, since just 5 to 7 AZD1222 recipients were seropositive for SARS-CoV-2 at baseline. Epitopes outside the regions mutated in the B.1.351 and B.1.1.7 variants were reportedly recognized by nearly half of the unique spike-specific TCRs. A significant rise in spike-specific TCR breadth and depth was observed after two AZD1222 doses relative to day 0 and relative to MenACWY recipients. The vaccine-associated CD4 TCRs covered the entire spike protein, and the dominant responses fell in regions 160-218 and 743-854. The 56-69-year group was small, and its depth increase did not reach significance, likely because of low power.

The CDR3 regions of human TCRbeta chains were analyzed by immunosequencing. Regarding the original processing steps: Repertoire TCRs were checked for matches against a reference library of SARS-CoV-2-specific TCRs that had been generated using the MIRA antigen-specificity platform. Breadth meant the fraction of unique TCRs that were SARS-CoV-2-associated, whereas depth meant the fraction of total T cells that were SARS-CoV-2-associated. Using the MIRA data, each spike-specific TCR was mapped to the spike region that the TCR reacts to and placed in a CD4 or CD8 class. Log10-transformed breadth and depth values were compared by one-way ANOVA with Sidak's multiple comparisons tests. This immuneACCESS table, as held by TCRdb, lists in-frame sequences with V and J called but not all clones. Of the missing ones, under half trace to an unresolved V gene in checked studies; the others have no known cause. The V and J calls and clone size are taken from that table; D and trimming were inferred from the DNA. Present in this sample are tens of thousands of clones, about 86% of which were seen just once. The ten top clones hold around 17% of the sample.

This chain joins TRBV9 to TRBJ1-3; the D gene is unclear. The starting material was peripheral blood, obtained on day 0 of AZD1222 vaccination. The sequence came from an adult in good health. The sequence in DNA is TGTGCCAGCAGCCCCCGGTTAGTCATCTCTGGAAACACCATATATTTT. Protein translation: CASSPRLVISGNTIYF.